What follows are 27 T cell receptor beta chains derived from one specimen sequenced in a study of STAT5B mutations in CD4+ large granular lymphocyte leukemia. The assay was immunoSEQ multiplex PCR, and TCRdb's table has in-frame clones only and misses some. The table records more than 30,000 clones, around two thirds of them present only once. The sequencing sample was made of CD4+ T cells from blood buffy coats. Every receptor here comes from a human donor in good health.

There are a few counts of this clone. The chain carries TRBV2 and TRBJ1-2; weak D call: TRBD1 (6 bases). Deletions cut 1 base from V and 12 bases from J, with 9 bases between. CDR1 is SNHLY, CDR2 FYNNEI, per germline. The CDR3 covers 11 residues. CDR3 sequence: CASSEDRDNTF. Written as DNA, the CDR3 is TGTGCCAGCAGTGAAGACAGGGACAACACCTTC. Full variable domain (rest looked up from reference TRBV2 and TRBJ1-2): EPEVTQTPSHQVTQMGQEVILRCVPISNHLYFYWYRQILGQKVEFLVSFYNNEISEKSEIFDDQFSVERPDGSNFTLKIRSTKLEDSAMYFCASSEDRDNTFGSGTRLTVV.

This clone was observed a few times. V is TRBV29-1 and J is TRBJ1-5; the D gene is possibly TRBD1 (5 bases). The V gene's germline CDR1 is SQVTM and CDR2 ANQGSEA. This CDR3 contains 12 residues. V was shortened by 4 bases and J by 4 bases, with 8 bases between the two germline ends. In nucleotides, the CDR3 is TGCAGCGTTGGGGGCCAGAATCAGCCCCAGCATTTT. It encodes CSVGGQNQPQHF.

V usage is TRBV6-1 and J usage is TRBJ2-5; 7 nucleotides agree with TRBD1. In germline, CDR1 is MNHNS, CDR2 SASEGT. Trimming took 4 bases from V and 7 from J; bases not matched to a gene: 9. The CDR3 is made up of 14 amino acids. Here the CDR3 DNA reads TGTGCCAGCAGTGGGTCAGGGGGTGCCATGACCCAGTACTTC. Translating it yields CASSGSGGAMTQYF.

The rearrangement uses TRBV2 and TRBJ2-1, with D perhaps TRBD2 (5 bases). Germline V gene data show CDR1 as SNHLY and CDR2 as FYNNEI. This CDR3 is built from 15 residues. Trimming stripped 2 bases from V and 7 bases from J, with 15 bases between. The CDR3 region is CASSEWVAGGNEQFF. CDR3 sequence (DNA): TGTGCCAGCAGTGAATGGGTAGCCGGCGGGAATGAGCAGTTCTTC. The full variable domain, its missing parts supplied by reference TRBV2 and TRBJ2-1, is EPEVTQTPSHQVTQMGQEVILRCVPISNHLYFYWYRQILGQKVEFLVSFYNNEISEKSEIFDDQFSVERPDGSNFTLKIRSTKLEDSAMYFCASSEWVAGGNEQFFGPGTRLTVL.

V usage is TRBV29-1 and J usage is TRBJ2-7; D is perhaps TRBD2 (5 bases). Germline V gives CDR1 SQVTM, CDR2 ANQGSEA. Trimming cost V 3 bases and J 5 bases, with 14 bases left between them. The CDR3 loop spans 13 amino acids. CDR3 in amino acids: CSVDLGSSDEQYF. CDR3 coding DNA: TGCAGCGTTGATTTGGGGAGTAGCGACGAGCAGTACTTC.

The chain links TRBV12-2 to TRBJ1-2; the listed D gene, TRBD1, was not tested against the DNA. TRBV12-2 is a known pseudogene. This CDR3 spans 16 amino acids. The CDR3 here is CASRYRQVGEFYGYTF. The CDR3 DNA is TGTGCAAGTCGCTACAGACAGGTGGGGGAGTTCTATGGCTACACCTTC.

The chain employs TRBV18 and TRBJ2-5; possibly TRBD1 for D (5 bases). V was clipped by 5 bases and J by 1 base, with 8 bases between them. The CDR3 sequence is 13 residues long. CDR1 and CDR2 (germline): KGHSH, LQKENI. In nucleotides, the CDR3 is TGTGCCAGCTCAAAGGACATCCAAGAGACCCAGTACTTC. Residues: CASSKDIQETQYF.

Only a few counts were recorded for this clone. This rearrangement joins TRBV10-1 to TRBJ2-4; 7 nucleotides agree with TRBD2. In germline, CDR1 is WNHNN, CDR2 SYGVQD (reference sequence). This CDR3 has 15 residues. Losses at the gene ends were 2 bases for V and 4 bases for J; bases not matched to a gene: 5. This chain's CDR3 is CASSEGPGGKNIQYF. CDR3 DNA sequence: TGCGCCAGCAGTGAGGGTCCGGGGGGAAAAAACATTCAGTACTTC.

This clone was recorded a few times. CDR3 in amino acids: CASSSTGTAQETQYF. CDR3 in DNA: TGTGCCAGCAGCTCAACGGGGACAGCCCAAGAGACCCAGTACTTC. The chain uses TRBV7-3 and TRBJ2-5; 7 nucleotides agree with TRBD1. Germline V lookup: CDR1 SGHTA, CDR2 FQGTGA. The CDR3 is 15 amino acids. V lost 4 bases and J lost 1; bases outside the gene matches: 6.

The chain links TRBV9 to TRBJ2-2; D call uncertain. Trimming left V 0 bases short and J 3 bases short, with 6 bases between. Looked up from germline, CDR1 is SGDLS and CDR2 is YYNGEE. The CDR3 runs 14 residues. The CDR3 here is CASSVGQYTGELFF. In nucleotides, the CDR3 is TGTGCCAGCAGCGTAGGCCAGTACACCGGGGAGCTGTTTTTT.

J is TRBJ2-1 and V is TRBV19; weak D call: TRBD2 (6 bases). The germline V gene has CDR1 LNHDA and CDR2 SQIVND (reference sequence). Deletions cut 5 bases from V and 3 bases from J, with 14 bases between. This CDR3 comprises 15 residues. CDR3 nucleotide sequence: TGTGCCAGTAGTCCTCGGGCGGGATACTACAATGAGCAGTTCTTC. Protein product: CASSPRAGYYNEQFF.

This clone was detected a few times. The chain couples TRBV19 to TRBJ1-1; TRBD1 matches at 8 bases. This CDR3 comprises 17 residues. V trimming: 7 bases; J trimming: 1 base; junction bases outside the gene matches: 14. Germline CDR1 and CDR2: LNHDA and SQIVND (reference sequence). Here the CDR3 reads CASTPSGQGVRNTEAFF. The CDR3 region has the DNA TGTGCCAGTACCCCCTCAGGACAGGGAGTGAGGAACACTGAAGCTTTCTTT.

The CDR3 reads CASEGGRGDGSYTF. The CDR3 DNA sequence: TGTGCCAGCGAGGGGGGCAGGGGGGATGGAAGCTACACCTTC. The chain links TRBV6-5 to TRBJ1-2; 7 nucleotides align to TRBD1. The CDR3 is 14 amino acids. V lost 8 bases, J lost 9 bases, and 15 bases stayed unmatched. Germline CDR1 reads MNHEY; CDR2 reads SVGAGI.

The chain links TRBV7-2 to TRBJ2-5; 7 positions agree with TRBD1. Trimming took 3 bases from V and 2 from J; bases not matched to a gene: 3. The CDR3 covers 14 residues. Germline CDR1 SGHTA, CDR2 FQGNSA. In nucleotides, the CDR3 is TGTGCCAGCAGCTTGGTACAGGGGCAAGAGACCCAGTACTTC. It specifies CASSLVQGQETQYF. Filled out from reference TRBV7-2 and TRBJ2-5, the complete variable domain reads GAGVSQSPSNKVTEKGKDVELRCDPISGHTALYWYRQSLGQGLEFLIYFQGNSAPDKSGLPSDRFSAERTGGSVSTLTIQRTQQEDSAVYLCASSLVQGQETQYFGPGTRLLVL.

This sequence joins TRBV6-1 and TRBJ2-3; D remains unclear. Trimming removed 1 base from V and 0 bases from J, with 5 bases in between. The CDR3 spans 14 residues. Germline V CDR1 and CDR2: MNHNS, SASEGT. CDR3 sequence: CASSEEISTDTQYF. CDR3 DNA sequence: TGTGCCAGCAGTGAAGAAATCAGCACAGATACGCAGTATTTT.

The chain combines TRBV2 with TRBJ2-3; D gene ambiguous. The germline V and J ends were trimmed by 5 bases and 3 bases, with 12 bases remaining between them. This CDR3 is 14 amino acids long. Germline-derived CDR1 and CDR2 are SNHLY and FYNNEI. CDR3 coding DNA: TGTGCCAGCAGTTCCGTTGTACGTACAGATACGCAGTATTTT. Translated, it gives CASSSVVRTDTQYF.

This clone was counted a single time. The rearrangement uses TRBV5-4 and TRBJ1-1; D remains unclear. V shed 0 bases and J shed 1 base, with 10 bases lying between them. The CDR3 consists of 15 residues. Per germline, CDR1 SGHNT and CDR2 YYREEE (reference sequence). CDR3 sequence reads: CASSLVGLGNTEAFF. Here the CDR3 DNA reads TGTGCCAGCAGCTTGGTAGGGCTCGGGAACACTGAAGCTTTCTTT.

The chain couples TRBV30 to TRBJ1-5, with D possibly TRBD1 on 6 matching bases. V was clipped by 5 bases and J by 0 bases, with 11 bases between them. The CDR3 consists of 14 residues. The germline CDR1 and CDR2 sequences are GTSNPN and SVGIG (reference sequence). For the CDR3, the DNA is TGTGCCTGGGGGGGACACAATAGCAATCAGCCCCAGCATTTT. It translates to CAWGGHNSNQPQHF.

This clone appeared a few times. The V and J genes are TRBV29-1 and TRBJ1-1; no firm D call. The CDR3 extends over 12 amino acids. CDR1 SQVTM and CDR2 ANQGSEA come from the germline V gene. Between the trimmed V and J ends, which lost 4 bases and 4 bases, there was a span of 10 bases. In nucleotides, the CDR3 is TGCAGCGTTGGATCGGCCCCCACTGAAGCTTTCTTT. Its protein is CSVGSAPTEAFF.

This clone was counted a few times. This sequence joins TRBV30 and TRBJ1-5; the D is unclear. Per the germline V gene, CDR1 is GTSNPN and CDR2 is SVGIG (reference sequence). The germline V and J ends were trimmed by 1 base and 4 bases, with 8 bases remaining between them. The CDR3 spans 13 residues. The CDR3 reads CAWSEARNQPQHF. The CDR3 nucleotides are TGTGCCTGGAGTGAGGCCAGAAATCAGCCCCAGCATTTT.

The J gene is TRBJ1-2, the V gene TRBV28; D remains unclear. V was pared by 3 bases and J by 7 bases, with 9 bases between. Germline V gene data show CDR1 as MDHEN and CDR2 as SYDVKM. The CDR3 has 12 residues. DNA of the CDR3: TGTGCCAGCAGTTTGATCGCCGGTGGCTACACCTTC. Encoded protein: CASSLIAGGYTF.

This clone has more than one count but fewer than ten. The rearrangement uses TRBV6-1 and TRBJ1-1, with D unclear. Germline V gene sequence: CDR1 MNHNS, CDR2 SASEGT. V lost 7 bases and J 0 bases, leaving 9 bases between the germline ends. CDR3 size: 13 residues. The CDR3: CASIPTVNTEAFF. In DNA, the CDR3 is TGTGCCAGCATACCAACAGTGAACACTGAAGCTTTCTTT.

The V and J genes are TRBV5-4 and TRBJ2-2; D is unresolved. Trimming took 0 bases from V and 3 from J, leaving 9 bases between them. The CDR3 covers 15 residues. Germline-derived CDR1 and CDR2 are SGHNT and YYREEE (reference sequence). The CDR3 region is CASSLGIMDTGELFF. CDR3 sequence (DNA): TGTGCCAGCAGCTTGGGTATTATGGACACCGGGGAGCTGTTTTTT.

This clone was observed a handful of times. In DNA, the CDR3 is TGTGCCAGCAGCTCCGGAGGGGGGACAGGGAAGACTGAAGCTTTCTTT. Translated: CASSSGGGTGKTEAFF. The rearrangement uses TRBV7-9 and TRBJ1-1; TRBD1 aligns across 9 bases. CDR1 and CDR2 (germline): SEHNR, FQNEAQ (reference sequence). The V segment lost 4 bases and the J segment 5 bases; nucleotides outside the gene matches: 11. This CDR3 comprises 16 residues.

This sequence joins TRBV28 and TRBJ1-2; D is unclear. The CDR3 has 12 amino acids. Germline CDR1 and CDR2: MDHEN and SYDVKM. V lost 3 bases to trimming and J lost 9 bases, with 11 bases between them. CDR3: CASSLTINSYTF. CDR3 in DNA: TGTGCCAGCAGTTTGACAATCAATAGCTACACCTTC.

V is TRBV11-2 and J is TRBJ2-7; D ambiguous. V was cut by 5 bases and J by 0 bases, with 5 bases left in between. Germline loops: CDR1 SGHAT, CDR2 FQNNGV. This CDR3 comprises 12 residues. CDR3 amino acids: CASSGSSYEQYF. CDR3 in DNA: TGTGCCAGCAGCGGCAGCTCCTACGAGCAGTACTTC.

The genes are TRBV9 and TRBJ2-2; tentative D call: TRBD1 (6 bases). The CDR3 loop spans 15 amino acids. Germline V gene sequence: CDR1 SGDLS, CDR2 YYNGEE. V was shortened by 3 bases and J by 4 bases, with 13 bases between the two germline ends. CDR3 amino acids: CASSADSTPTGELFF. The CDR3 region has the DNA TGTGCCAGCAGCGCGGACAGCACTCCCACCGGGGAGCTGTTTTTT.